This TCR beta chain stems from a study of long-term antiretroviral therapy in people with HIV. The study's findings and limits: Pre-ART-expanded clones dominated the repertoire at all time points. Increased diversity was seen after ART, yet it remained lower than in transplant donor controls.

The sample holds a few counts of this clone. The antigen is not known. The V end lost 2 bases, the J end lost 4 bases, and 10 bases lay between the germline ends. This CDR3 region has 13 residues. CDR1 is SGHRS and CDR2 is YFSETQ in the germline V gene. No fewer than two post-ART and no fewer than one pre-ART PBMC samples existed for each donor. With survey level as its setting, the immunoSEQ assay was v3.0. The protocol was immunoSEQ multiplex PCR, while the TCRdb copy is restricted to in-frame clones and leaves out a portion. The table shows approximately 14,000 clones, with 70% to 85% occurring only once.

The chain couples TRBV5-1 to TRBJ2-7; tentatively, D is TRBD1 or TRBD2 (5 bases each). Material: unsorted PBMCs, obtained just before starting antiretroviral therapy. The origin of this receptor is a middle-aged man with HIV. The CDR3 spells CASSLGREYEQYF. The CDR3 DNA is TGCGCCAGCAGCTTAGGCAGGGAGTACGAGCAGTACTTC.